This T cell receptor (beta chain) is from a study of shared clonotypes between healthy human individuals. The germline V and J ends were trimmed by 5 bases and 5 bases, with 1 base remaining between them. Germline V gene lookup returns CDR1 SGHVS and CDR2 FQNEAQ. This CDR3 comprises 11 residues. On sorted subsets, replicate PCRs used 200 to 250 ng DNA, or some 27,000 T cell genomes. Assay: immunoSEQ multiplex PCR; the TCRdb copy retains only in-frame clones and omits some. The sample consists of millions of clones, 85% to 95% of them appearing once. Findings of the study overall: Estimated richness was generally greater in naive than memory subsets. The expectation was that sequencing depth would affect clonotype sharing among donors.

For this clone: What it binds is not known.

The sequence came from a man aged 18-30 years in good health. The sample taken for sequencing was naive CD4+ T cells sorted from blood. Described subset: CD45RA+ positively selected. This chain links TRBV7-8 with TRBJ1-6; D gene ambiguous. The CDR3 protein is CASSDNSPLHF. DNA for the CDR3: TGTGCCAGCAGCGATAATTCACCCCTCCACTTT.